This record looks at one T cell receptor beta chain sequence and its context. Which antigen it targets is not known. A junction end diverges from the germline sequence, so it may reflect a read error. The data derive from a study of blood T cells in healthy people across ages (dated by TCRdb to the mid-2010s). For context, the study as a whole: In model experiments, roughly one uniquely barcoded TCR beta cDNA molecule per two T cells was captured by template switching. Using deep sequencing normalized with unique cDNA molecular identifiers, the study measured how TCR beta repertoire diversity changes with age. The donors were split into four age groups: young (average 16 years), middle-aged (more than 35), aged (more than 60) and long-lived (approximately 89). To avoid experimental bias, donors of different ages were randomly spread across the sequencing lanes. Using the same blood draw, the study looked at two additional independent replicas of 1 million unique cDNA reads for two donors, one aged 18 to 30 and the other aged 80 or older.

The CDR3 contains 16 residues, cysteine and phenylalanine counted. Here the CDR3 DNA is all that survives: 48 bases in frame from base 1. CDR1 and CDR2 were assigned from the germline V gene (reference sequence) as LNHDA and SQIVND. The donors were under 40 Caucasian individuals from Russia, aged 6 to 90 years, who were systemically healthy. Each donor gave ten milliliters of peripheral blood, collected into EDTA-treated Vacutainer tubes. PBMCs were isolated by Ficoll-Paque density-gradient centrifugation, with at least 6 million obtained per sample. Trizol reagent was used to extract total RNA from the PBMCs, yielding at least 6 micrograms per sample. The percentages of naive CD45RAhigh/CD27high T cells were determined by flow cytometry on a PBMC aliquot from every donor. Paper-wide results and their limitations: Estimates of total diversity based on one million sequenced T cells were considered lower bounds and underestimates. The percentage of naive T cells measured by flow cytometry correlated strongly with observed TCR beta diversity. Since profiling was done on bulk unsorted PBMCs, naive and antigen-experienced compartments could not be conclusively compared. Because donor CMV infection status was unknown, age-related changes in expanded clonotypes were potentially confounded. As age increased, observed TCR beta diversity per million T cells dropped in a roughly linear way, and a significant reduction was already evident by age 40. Compared with the aged group, the long-lived group had more naive CD4+ T cells, fewer expanded clones and increased TCR diversity, a pattern suggesting age selection.

The library relied on 5' RACE. Sequencing was performed on an Illumina HiSeq 2500. The second PCR ran for about 6 to 12 cycles and used a J-beta primer mix along with a sample-barcoded 5' primer. A unique molecular identifier was introduced onto each TCR beta cDNA molecule by a template-switch 5' adaptor carrying 12 random nucleotides. Each sample yielded at least 3 million CDR3-containing paired-end reads. First-strand cDNA was synthesized from all RNA with the Mint cDNA synthesis kit, primed by a TRBC-specific oligonucleotide. After uracil-DNA glycosylase treatment, a first 18-cycle PCR used universal primers M1SS and BC2_uni_R on all cDNA. In the original analysis: For normalization, 1 million high-quality reads, each with a distinct molecular identifier, were randomly selected from each sample. Instead of being binned into consensus sequences, reads with shared molecular identifiers were discarded. MiTCR, with a Q25 quality threshold and the strictest error-elimination algorithm, was used for CDR3 identification, clonotype clustering and error correction. A nonparametric unseen species model with Euler transformation was used to estimate a lower bound on total TCR beta diversity. Starting from the raw public reads, TCRdb applied fastp trimming at Q25, assembled clones with MiXCR and retained in-frame beta chains. Entries are consolidated by CDR3 protein sequence, retaining the most common genes and DNA. These V and J calls derive from TCRdb rather than the authors' analysis. A total of about 1.1 million distinct CDR3 sequences appear in this sample, roughly two fifths of them only once. The biggest ten clones account for roughly 14% of the sample.

This chain joins TRBV19 to TRBJ1-2; no D gene is confidently identified. The receptor was isolated from a man between 18 and 29 years old in good health. The sequencing input was blood. The CDR3 here reads CASSVDPSSSFRGYTF. The sequenced DNA: TGTGCCAGTAGTGTAGACCCAAGCTCGTCGTTTCGGGGCTACACCTTC.